This TCR beta chain was identified in a study of prognosis after radiotherapy for stage I lung cancer. Germline V gene data show CDR1 as MNHEY and CDR2 as SVGEGT. The junction had 6 bases not matched to a gene; V was cut back by 5 bases and J by 1 base. The CDR3 sequence is 15 residues long. Amplification of TCR beta CDR3 from genomic DNA used two-round multiplex PCR. Used in first-round PCR were primers specific to each TRBV and TRBJ gene. With universal primers, the second PCR round was performed. Using its own MiXCR run on the multiplex PCR reads, TCRdb lists one record per CDR3 protein. This sample has about 59,000 distinct CDR3 sequences, with around 27% found just once. This clonotype has ten or more counts.

Sequencing used PBMCs, obtained before or after stereotactic body radiation therapy (not recorded which). The chain uses TRBV6-2 or TRBV6-3 and TRBJ2-3; 7 bases align to TRBD1. This receptor was taken from a donor aged 50 or older with non-small cell lung cancer. Here the CDR3 reads CASSRDSTGTDTQYF. The CDR3 DNA is TGTGCCAGCAGTCGGGACAGTACCGGCACAGATACGCAGTATTTT.